This is a list of T cell receptor beta chains from one sample in a study of blood T cell repertoires in COVID-19. Assay: immunoSEQ multiplex PCR; the TCRdb copy retains only in-frame clones and omits some. Found here are roughly 53,000 clones, about 78% of them singletons; the top ten hold more than 20%. Material for sequencing was peripheral blood. The receptors here all came from a man between 45 and 60 years old with active or convalescent COVID-19. The CDR3 runs from the conserved cysteine through the conserved F or W. A D gene is named only where the DNA matches it firmly. A clone size is listed for some rows: how often the clone was seen (once, few, many), or a class if it is expanded.

j_call clone_size v_call d_call cdr3_nt cdr3_aa
TRBJ2-3 NA TRBV11-3 NA TGTGCCAGCAGCACCGGGACAGATACGCAGTATTTT CASSTGTDTQYF
TRBJ2-6 NA TRBV5-1 TRBD2 TGCGCCAGCAGCGGAGTAGCGGGAGGGACTGGGGCCAACGTCCTGACTTTC CASSGVAGGTGANVLTF
TRBJ2-5 once TRBV3-1/TRBV3-2 NA TGTGCCAGCAGCCAGGCCCCTCTCTCGGAGACCCAGTACTTC CASSQAPLSETQYF
TRBJ2-1 few TRBV14 NA TGTGCCAGCAGCCAAGATCTAGCAGTCAATGAGCAGTTCTTC CASSQDLAVNEQFF
TRBJ2-3 once TRBV5-1 TRBD2 TGCGCCAGCAGCTTGCAGACTAGCGGGGTCTCTTTTACGCAGTATTTT CASSLQTSGVSFTQYF
TRBJ2-7 NA TRBV5-1 NA TGCGCCAGCAGCGCCGGACTGCACGAGCAGTACTTC CASSAGLHEQYF
TRBJ1-2 NA TRBV6-5 TRBD1 TGTGCCAGCAGTTACCCTACGATAACAGGGGGTCTTGGCTACACCTTC CASSYPTITGGLGYTF
TRBJ2-1 NA TRBV27 NA TGTGCCAGCAGTTTAACCGCAGGGTGGAATGAGCAGTTCTTC CASSLTAGWNEQFF
TRBJ2-1 NA TRBV19 TRBD2 TGTGCCAGTAGTATTGTGCTAGCGGGGGGCTCCTACAATGAGCAGTTCTTC CASSIVLAGGSYNEQFF
TRBJ1-2 NA TRBV6-5 TRBD1 TGTGCCAGCAAATCGGGACAGACAAACTATGGCTACACCTTC CASKSGQTNYGYTF
TRBJ2-1 NA TRBV10-3 NA TGTGCCATCAGGCAGGACAATGAGCAGTTCTTC CAIRQDNEQFF
TRBJ1-4 NA TRBV29-1 TRBD1 TGCAGCGCCGGGACAGATAGCGAAAAACTGTTTTTT CSAGTDSEKLFF
TRBJ2-5 NA TRBV5-5 TRBD2 TGTGCCAGCAGCTTGAGAGCGGGGGATACCCAAGAGACCCAGTACTTC CASSLRAGDTQETQYF
TRBJ2-7 NA TRBV5-8 NA TGTGCCAGCAGCTTTCACGAATCTCCGGACACGTACCTCTACGAGCAGTACTTC CASSFHESPDTYLYEQYF
TRBJ2-7 once TRBV30 TRBD1 TGTGCCTGGAGGCGGACAGGGGGCTACGAGCAGTACTTC CAWRRTGGYEQYF
TRBJ2-3 few TRBV3-1/TRBV3-2 NA TGTGCCAGCAGCCAAATCGCGAATACGCAGTATTTT CASSQIANTQYF
TRBJ1-5 NA TRBV10-2 NA TGCGCCAGCAAAGAACAGCACAATCAGCCCCAGCATTTT CASKEQHNQPQHF
TRBJ1-2 NA TRBV7-7 TRBD1 TGTGCCAGCAGCCATCCTTACGACAGGGAAGACTATGGCTACACCTTC CASSHPYDREDYGYTF
TRBJ1-1 medium-sized TRBV4-1 TRBD1 TGCGCCAGCAGCCAAGTTGCGGGACAGGGGAGCACTGAAGCTTTCTTT CASSQVAGQGSTEAFF
TRBJ1-2 NA TRBV19 NA TGTGCCAGTAGTATAGGGAGTAGAGGCTATGGCTACACCTTC CASSIGSRGYGYTF
TRBJ2-2 NA TRBV10-2 NA TGCGCCAGCAGGGGGGCAGGGTTCGGTACCGGGGAGCTGTTTTTT CASRGAGFGTGELFF
TRBJ2-7 NA TRBV6-6 TRBD2 TGTGCCTGCCGGGGGGTATCCTACGAGCAGTACTTC CACRGVSYEQYF
TRBJ1-1 NA TRBV5-1 NA TGCGCCAGCAGCTTGGTGGCAGGATTGGTCAATGGATTCTTT CASSLVAGLVNGFF
TRBJ1-2 NA TRBV28 TRBD1 TGTGCCAGCAGTAGACAGGGGGCGGAGCATGGCTACACCTTC CASSRQGAEHGYTF
TRBJ2-3 NA TRBV28 TRBD2 TGTGCCAGCGAGAATAGCGGGACGTACACAGATACGCAGTATTTT CASENSGTYTDTQYF
TRBJ2-2 NA TRBV12-2 NA TGTGCAAGTCGCTTGTCGGGGGGAAACACCGGGGAGCTGTTTTTT CASRLSGGNTGELFF
TRBJ2-1 few TRBV19 NA TGTGCCAGTAGTAATTTCCCGACTCCTGAGCAGTTCTTC CASSNFPTPEQFF
TRBJ1-1 NA TRBV19 NA TGTGCCAGCTCGCGGACGGCCGGGGGCACTGAAGCTTTCTTT CASSRTAGGTEAFF
TRBJ2-5 NA TRBV7-7 NA TGTGCTAGCAGCCCCCAAGAGTTAGCGGTGATACAAGAGACCCAGTACTTC CASSPQELAVIQETQYF
TRBJ1-6 NA TRBV15 TRBD1 TGTGCCACCAGCAGAGAATTCGGACAGGGGCTGAATTCACCCCTCCACTTT CATSREFGQGLNSPLHF
TRBJ1-5 NA TRBV6-5 NA TGTGCCAGCAGTTCCCGCGGCCGCAATCAGCCCCAGCATTTT CASSSRGRNQPQHF
TRBJ1-5 NA TRBV9 NA TGTGCCCTGAACACATCCAGCAATCAGCCCCAGCATTTT CALNTSSNQPQHF
TRBJ1-4 once TRBV10-3 TRBD1 TGTGCCATCAGTGAGTCCGGGACAGAGAATGAAAAACTGTTTTTT CAISESGTENEKLFF
TRBJ2-3 NA TRBV14 NA TGTGCCAGCAGCCAAGGTGGAGGGGTCACAGATACGCAGTATTTT CASSQGGGVTDTQYF
TRBJ2-7 once TRBV6-5 NA TGTGCCAGCAGCTACCAGCCGGGTTCCTCCTACGAGCAGTACTTC CASSYQPGSSYEQYF
TRBJ2-5 NA TRBV11-2 TRBD1 TGTGCCAGCAGCTTAGCAGGGGGCGGACACGAGACCCAGTACTTC CASSLAGGGHETQYF
TRBJ1-2 NA TRBV6-1 NA TGTGCCAGCAGTGAAAGCCTAGCTAACTATGGCTACACCTTC CASSESLANYGYTF
TRBJ2-5 NA TRBV5-1 NA TGCGCCAGCAGCTTCCGGGTCGGAGAGACCCAGTACTTC CASSFRVGETQYF
TRBJ2-7 few TRBV9 TRBD2 TGTGCCAGCAGCGTAGTGGCGGGAGCCTCCTACGAGCAGTACTTC CASSVVAGASYEQYF
TRBJ2-7 once TRBV7-2 NA TGTGCCAGCAGCTTAGATGGAGGGCCAGTTTACGAGCAGTACTTC CASSLDGGPVYEQYF
TRBJ2-7 NA TRBV28 NA TGTGCCAGCAGGGCCCCGTACGAGCAGTACTTC CASRAPYEQYF
TRBJ1-1 NA TRBV27 NA TGTGCCAGCAGTTACTCGGACAGTTTGAAAGCTTTCTTT CASSYSDSLKAFF
TRBJ2-3 NA TRBV19 TRBD2 TGTGCCAGTAGTATGACTAGCGGGAGCACAGATACGCAGTATTTT CASSMTSGSTDTQYF
TRBJ2-2 NA TRBV5-4 TRBD2 TGTGCCAGCAGCTCCGGAACTAGCGGGCCGAACACCGGGGAGCTGTTTTTT CASSSGTSGPNTGELFF
TRBJ1-1 NA TRBV29-1 NA TGCAGCGGTCAGCGGCGGACTGAAGCTTTCTTT CSGQRRTEAFF
TRBJ2-3 NA TRBV7-9 TRBD2 TGTGCCAGCAGCCCCAGCGGGGCTTATGATACGCAGTATTTT CASSPSGAYDTQYF
TRBJ1-2 NA TRBV30 NA TGTGCCTGGAGGGGCGGGAACTATGGCTACACCTTC CAWRGGNYGYTF
TRBJ2-7 few TRBV4-2 TRBD2 TGTGCCAGCAGCCAAGATCTAGCGGGTTCCTACGAGCAGTACTTC CASSQDLAGSYEQYF
TRBJ2-2 NA TRBV2 NA TGTGCCAGCAGTCAGGATCCCCCCGGGGAGCTGTTTTTT CASSQDPPGELFF
TRBJ2-7 few TRBV3-1/TRBV3-2 NA TGTGCCAGCAGGCCAGGGCACTCCTACGAGCAGTACTTC CASRPGHSYEQYF
TRBJ1-2 few TRBV19 NA TGTGCCAGTAGTATAGGGCGGAACTATGGCTACACCTTC CASSIGRNYGYTF
TRBJ2-3 NA TRBV7-9 TRBD2 TGTGCCAGCAGCTTAGGGACTAGCGCCTCAGATACGCAGTATTTT CASSLGTSASDTQYF
TRBJ2-1 NA TRBV18 NA TGTGCCAGCTCACCCGAGGCAAGCTCCTACAATGAGCAGTTCTTC CASSPEASSYNEQFF
TRBJ2-7 NA TRBV3-1/TRBV3-2 TRBD1 TGTGCCAGCAGCCAACAGGGGGCGCGAGAGCAGTACTTC CASSQQGAREQYF
TRBJ2-7 NA TRBV18 NA TGTGCCAGCTCATCGACAGGACCCGAGCAGTACTTC CASSSTGPEQYF
TRBJ2-1 NA TRBV5-1 TRBD1 TGCGCCAGCAGCCCCCAAGAGGTGACAGGGGTCAATGAGCAGTTCTTC CASSPQEVTGVNEQFF